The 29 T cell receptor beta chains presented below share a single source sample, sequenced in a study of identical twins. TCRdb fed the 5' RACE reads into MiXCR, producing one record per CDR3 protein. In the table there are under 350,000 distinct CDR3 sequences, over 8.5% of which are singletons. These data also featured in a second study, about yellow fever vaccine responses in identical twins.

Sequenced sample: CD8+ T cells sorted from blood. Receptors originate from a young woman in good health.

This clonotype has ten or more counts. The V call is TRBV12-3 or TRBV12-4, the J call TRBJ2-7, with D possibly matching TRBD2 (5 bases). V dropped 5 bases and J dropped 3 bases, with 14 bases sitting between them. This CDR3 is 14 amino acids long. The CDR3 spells CASSRPPRVYEQYF. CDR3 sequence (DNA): TGTGCCAGCAGTCGACCCCCGCGGGTCTACGAGCAGTACTTC.

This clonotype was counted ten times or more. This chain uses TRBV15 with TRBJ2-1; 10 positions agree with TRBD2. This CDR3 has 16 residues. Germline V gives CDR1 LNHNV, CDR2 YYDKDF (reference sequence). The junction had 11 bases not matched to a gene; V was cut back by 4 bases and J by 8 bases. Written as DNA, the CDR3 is TGTGCCACCAGCAACGAGATAGCGGGGGGCCCGGATGAGCAGTTCTTC. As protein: CATSNEIAGGPDEQFF.

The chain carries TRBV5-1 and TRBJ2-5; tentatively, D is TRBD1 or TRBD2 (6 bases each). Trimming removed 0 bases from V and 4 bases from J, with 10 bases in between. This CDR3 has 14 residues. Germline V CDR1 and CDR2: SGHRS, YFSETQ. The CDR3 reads CASSLEGGGETQYF. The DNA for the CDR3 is TGCGCCAGCAGCTTGGAAGGGGGAGGAGAGACCCAGTACTTC.

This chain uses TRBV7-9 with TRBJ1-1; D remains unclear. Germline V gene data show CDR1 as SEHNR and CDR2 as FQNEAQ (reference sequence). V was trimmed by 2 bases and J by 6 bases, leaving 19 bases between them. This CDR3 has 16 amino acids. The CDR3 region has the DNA TGTGCCAGCAGCTTAAGTTACGGAAGGAGGTTGGCTGAAGCTTTCTTT. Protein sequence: CASSLSYGRRLAEAFF.

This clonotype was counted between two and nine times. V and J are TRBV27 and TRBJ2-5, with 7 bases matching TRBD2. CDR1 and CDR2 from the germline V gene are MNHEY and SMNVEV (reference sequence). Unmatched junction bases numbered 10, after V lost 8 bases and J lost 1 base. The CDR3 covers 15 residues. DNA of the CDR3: TGTGCCAGCGCCAAGTGGAGCGGGACCCAAGAGACCCAGTACTTC. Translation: CASAKWSGTQETQYF.

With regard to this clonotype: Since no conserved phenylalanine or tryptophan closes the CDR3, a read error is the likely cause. The CDR3 spells CASHPPQRDSKVWEQFS. Here the CDR3 DNA reads TGTGCCAGCCACCCACCCCAGCGGGACTCCAAAGTCTGGGAGCAGTTCTCC. This chain links TRBV18 with TRBJ2-1; TRBD2 matches at 7 bases. Losses at the gene ends were 8 bases for V and 10 bases for J; bases not matched to a gene: 23. Germline CDR1 KGHSH, CDR2 LQKENI. This CDR3 spans 17 amino acids.

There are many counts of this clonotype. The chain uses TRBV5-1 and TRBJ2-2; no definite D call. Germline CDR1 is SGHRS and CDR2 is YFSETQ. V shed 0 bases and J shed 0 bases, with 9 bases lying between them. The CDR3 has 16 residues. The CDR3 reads CASSLVALTNTGELFF. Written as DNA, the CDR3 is TGCGCCAGCAGCTTGGTGGCCCTGACGAACACCGGGGAGCTGTTTTTT.

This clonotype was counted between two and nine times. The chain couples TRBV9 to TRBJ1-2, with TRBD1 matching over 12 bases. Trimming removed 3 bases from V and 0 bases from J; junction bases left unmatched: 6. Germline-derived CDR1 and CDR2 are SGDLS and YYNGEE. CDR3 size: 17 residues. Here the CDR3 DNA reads TGTGCCAGCAGCGATCCGGGACAGGGGGCTCCTAACTATGGCTACACCTTC. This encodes CASSDPGQGAPNYGYTF. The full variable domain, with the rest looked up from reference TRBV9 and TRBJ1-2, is DSGVTQTPKHLITATGQRVTLRCSPRSGDLSVYWYQQSLDQGLQFLIQYYNGEERAKGNILERFSAQQFPDLHSELNLSSLELGDSALYFCASSDPGQGAPNYGYTFGSGTRLTVV.

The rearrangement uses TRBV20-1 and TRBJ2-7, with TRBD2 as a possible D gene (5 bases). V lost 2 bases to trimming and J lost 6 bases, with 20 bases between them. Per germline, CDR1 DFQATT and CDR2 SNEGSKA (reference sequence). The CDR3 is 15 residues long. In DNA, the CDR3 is TGCAGTGCTAGACAAGCGGCAGCTTCTTGGTCCGAGCAGTACTTC. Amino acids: CSARQAAASWSEQYF.

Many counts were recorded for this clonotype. CDR3 sequence (DNA): TGTGCCAGCAGCTTAGATCTGCGACTAGATGAGTTCTTC. This gives the protein CASSLDLRLDEFF. The V gene is TRBV11-2, the J gene TRBJ2-1; a possible D gene is TRBD2 (6 bases). Looked up from germline, CDR1 is SGHAT and CDR2 is FQNNGV. CDR3 length: 13 amino acids. The V end lost 0 bases, the J end lost 14 bases, and 14 bases lay between the germline ends.

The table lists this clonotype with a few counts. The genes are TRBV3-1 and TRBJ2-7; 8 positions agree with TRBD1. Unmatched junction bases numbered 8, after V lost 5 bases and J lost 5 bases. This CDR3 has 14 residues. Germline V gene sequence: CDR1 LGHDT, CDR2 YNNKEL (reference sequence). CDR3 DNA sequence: TGTGCCAGCAGCGAGAGGACAGGGCGAGACGAGCAGTACTTC. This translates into CASSERTGRDEQYF.

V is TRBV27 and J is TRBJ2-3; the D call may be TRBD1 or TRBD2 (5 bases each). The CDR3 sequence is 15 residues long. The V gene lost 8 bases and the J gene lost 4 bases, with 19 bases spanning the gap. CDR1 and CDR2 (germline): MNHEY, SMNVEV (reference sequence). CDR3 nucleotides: TGTGCCAGCGGGGGAAGACGGGATTTCGCAGATACGCAGTATTTT. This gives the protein CASGGRRDFADTQYF.

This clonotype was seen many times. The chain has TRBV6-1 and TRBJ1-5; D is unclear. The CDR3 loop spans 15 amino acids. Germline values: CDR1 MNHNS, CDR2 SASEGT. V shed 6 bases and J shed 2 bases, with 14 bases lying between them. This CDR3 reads CASSLDARGNQPQHF. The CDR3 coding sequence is TGTGCCAGCAGCTTGGACGCCCGAGGCAATCAGCCCCAGCATTTT.

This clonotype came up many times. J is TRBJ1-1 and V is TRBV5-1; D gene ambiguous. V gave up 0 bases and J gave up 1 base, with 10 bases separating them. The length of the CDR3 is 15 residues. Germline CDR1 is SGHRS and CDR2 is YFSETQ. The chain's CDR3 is CASSLVLAGNTEAFF. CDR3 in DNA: TGCGCCAGCAGCTTGGTTCTGGCGGGGAACACTGAAGCTTTCTTT.

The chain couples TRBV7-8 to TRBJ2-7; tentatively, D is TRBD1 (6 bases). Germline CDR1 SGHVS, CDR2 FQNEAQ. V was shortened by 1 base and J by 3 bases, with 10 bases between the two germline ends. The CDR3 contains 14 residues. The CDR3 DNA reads TGTGCCAGCAGCTTAGGGGTAGGGGGCTACGAGCAGTACTTC. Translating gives CASSLGVGGYEQYF.

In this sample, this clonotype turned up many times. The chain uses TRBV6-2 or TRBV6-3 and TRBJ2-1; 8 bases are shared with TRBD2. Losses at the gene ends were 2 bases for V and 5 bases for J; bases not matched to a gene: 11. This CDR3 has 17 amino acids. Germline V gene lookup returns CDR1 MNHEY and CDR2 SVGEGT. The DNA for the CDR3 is TGTGCCAGCAGTTACGTTTTCGGGACTAGGCCAGACAATGAGCAGTTCTTC. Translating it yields CASSYVFGTRPDNEQFF.

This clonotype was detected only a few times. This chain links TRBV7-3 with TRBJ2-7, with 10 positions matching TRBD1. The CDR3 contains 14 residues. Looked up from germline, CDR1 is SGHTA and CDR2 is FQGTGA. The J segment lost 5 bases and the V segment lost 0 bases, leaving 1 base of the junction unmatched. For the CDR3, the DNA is TGTGCCAGCAGCTTAACCGGGACAGGGGACGAGCAGTACTTC. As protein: CASSLTGTGDEQYF.

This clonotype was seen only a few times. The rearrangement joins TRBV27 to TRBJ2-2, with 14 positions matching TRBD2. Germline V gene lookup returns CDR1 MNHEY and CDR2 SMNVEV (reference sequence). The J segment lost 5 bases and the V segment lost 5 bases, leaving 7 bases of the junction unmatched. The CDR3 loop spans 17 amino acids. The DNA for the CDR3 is TGTGCCAGCAGTCCGGGACTAGCGGGGGTGCGGACCGGGGAGCTGTTTTTT. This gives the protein CASSPGLAGVRTGELFF.

This CDR3 is CSVEPAGDTDTQYF. The CDR3 DNA reads TGCAGCGTTGAACCGGCAGGGGACACAGATACGCAGTATTTT. The gene calls are TRBV29-1 and TRBJ2-3, with a possible D match to TRBD1 (6 bases). Germline V gene lookup returns CDR1 SQVTM and CDR2 ANQGSEA. With 2 bases removed from V and 2 bases from J, the gap between germline ends came to 11 bases. The CDR3 covers 14 residues.

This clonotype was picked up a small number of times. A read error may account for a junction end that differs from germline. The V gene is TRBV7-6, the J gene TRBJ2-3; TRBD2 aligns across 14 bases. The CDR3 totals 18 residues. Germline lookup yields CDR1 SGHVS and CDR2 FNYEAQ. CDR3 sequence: CASSLRLAGGPGTDTQYF. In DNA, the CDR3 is TGTGCTAGCAGCTTGAGACTAGCGGGAGGGCCGGGCACAGATACGCAGTATTTT.

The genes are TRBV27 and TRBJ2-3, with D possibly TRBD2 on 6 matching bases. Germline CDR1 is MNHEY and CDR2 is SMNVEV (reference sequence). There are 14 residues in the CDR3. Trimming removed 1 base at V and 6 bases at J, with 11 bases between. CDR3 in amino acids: CASSLYASDDTQYF. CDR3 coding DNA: TGTGCCAGCAGTTTATACGCTAGCGATGATACGCAGTATTTT.

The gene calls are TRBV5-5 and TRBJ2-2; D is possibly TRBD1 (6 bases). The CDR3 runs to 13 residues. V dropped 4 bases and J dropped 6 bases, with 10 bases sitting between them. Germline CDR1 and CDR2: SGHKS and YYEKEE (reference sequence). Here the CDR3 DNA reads TGTGCCAGCAGCCCTTGGACAGCCGGGGAGCTGTTTTTT. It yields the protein CASSPWTAGELFF.

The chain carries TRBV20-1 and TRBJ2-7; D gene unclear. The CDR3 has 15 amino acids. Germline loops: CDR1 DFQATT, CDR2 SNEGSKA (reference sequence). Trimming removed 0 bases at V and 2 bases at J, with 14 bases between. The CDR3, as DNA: TGCAGTGCTAGAGAACGCAGATTAAAGACCTACGAGCAGTACTTC. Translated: CSARERRLKTYEQYF.

Written as DNA, the CDR3 is TGCGCCAGCAGCCAAGATCTGGCGGGACCAATCTACAATGAGCAGTTCTTC. It translates to CASSQDLAGPIYNEQFF. This sequence joins TRBV4-3 and TRBJ2-1, with D possibly being TRBD2 (6 bases). Deletions cut 0 bases from V and 3 bases from J, with 15 bases between. The germline V gene has CDR1 LGHNA and CDR2 YSLEER. The CDR3 consists of 17 residues.

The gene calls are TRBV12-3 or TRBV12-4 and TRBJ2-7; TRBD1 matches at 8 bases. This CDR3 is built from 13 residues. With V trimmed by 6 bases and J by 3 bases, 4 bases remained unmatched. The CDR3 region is CASRTGAYYEQYF. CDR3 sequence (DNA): TGTGCCAGCAGGACAGGGGCTTACTACGAGCAGTACTTC.

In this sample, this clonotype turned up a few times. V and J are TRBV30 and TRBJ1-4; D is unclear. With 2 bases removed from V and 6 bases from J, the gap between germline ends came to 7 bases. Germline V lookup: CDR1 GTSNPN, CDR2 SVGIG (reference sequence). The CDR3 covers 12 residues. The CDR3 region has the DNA TGTGCCTGGAGTCCTGTGGATGAAAAACTGTTTTTT. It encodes CAWSPVDEKLFF.

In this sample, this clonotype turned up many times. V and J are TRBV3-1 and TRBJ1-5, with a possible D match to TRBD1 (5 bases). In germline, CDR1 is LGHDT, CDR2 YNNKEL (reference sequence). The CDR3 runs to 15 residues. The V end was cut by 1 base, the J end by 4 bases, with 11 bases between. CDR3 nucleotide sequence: TGTGCCAGCAGCCAAGCTCCAGGGTGGAATCAGCCCCAGCATTTT. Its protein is CASSQAPGWNQPQHF.

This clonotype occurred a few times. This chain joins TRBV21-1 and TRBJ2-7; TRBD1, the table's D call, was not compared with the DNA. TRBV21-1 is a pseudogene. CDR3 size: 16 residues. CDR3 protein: CASSKGPTYYSYEQYF. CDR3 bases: TGTGCCAGCAGCAAAGGTCCCACATATTACTCCTACGAGCAGTACTTC.

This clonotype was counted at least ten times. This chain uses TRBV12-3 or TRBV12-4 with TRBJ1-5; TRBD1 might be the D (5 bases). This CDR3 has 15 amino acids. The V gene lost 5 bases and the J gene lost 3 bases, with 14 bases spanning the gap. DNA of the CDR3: TGTGCCAGCAGTACCCATGACAGCGTCAATCAGCCCCAGCATTTT. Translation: CASSTHDSVNQPQHF.